This TCR beta chain is drawn from a study of T cell responses to AZD1222 COVID-19 vaccine. Study information: Some second doses came at about 4 weeks and others at about 12 weeks; these were pooled.

Data came from immunoSEQ multiplex PCR; TCRdb stores just in-frame clones and leaves some out. The sample consists of some 160,000 clones, more than 85% of them appearing once. Remarks on this clone: Its antigen remains unidentified.

Study conclusions and caveats: Spike-specific TCR breadth and depth rose after two AZD1222 doses. Clonal diversity may have been underestimated in mostly white British donors. After the peak T cell response, and only then, were repertoires sampled.

V lost 5 bases, J lost 0 bases, and 8 bases lay in between. Germline CDR1 SEHNR, CDR2 FQNEAQ (reference sequence). The CDR3 runs to 14 residues. The receptor's source is an adult in good health. The chain recombines TRBV7-9 with TRBJ1-3, with D hard to call. The sequenced sample was peripheral blood, obtained on day 0 of AZD1222 vaccination. The CDR3 DNA is TGTGCCAGCAGCCCCGCCTTCTCTGGAAACACCATATATTTT. Translation gives CASSPAFSGNTIYF.